These T cell receptor beta chains were read from a single sample in a study of identical twins. TCRdb reprocessed the 5' RACE reads via MiXCR and lists one record per CDR3 protein. The table records roughly 350,000 distinct CDR3 sequences, 8.5% to 10% of them present only once. Sequences were obtained from naive T cells sorted from blood. These receptors originate from a woman aged 45-65 years in good health. CDR3s include the opening cysteine and the closing phenylalanine or tryptophan. A D gene is named only where the DNA matches it firmly. The size of a clone is reported for some rows only, either as once, few or many, or as a class for expanded clones.

abundance | j_gene | v_gene | d_gene | CDR3aa | CDR3nt
many | TRBJ2-2 | TRBV3-1 | - | CASNLNTGELFF | TGTGCCAGCAATTTGAACACCGGGGAGCTGTTTTTT
many | TRBJ1-1 | TRBV10-3 | TRBD1 | CAIKTGTGGGWNRDFF | TGTGCCATCAAGACCGGGACAGGGGGCGGCTGGAACAGGGACTTCTTT
few | TRBJ2-5 | TRBV7-3 | TRBD1 | CASSLMGQDQETQYF | TGTGCCAGCAGCTTGATGGGACAGGACCAAGAGACCCAGTACTTC
- | TRBJ2-6 | TRBV20-1 | TRBD2 | CSARPSGKSGANVLTF | TGCAGTGCTAGGCCTAGCGGAAAGTCTGGGGCCAACGTCCTGACTTTC
few | TRBJ1-4 | TRBV30 | - | CAWSQGSFEKLFF | TGTGCCTGGAGTCAGGGATCGTTCGAAAAACTGTTTTTT
- | TRBJ1-1 | TRBV18 | - | CASSPRQMNTEAFF | TGTGCCAGCTCACCTCGCCAGATGAACACTGAAGCTTTCTTT
many | TRBJ2-4 | TRBV7-8 | - | CASSHILAPPKNIQYF | TGTGCCAGCAGCCATATTCTAGCACCTCCAAAAAACATTCAGTACTTC
- | TRBJ2-1 | TRBV4-2 | - | CASSRLGGERVGYNEQFF | TGTGCCAGCAGCCGACTCGGCGGGGAGCGGGTGGGCTACAATGAGCAGTTCTTC
- | TRBJ2-7 | TRBV7-2 | - | CASSLAATSYEQYF | TGTGCCAGCAGCTTAGCGGCTACCTCCTACGAGCAGTACTTC
- | TRBJ2-7 | TRBV20-1 | TRBD2 | CSANGLAGYEQYF | TGCAGTGCTAATGGACTAGCGGGCTACGAGCAGTACTTC
few | TRBJ2-5 | TRBV20-1 | - | CSARDPTANQETQYF | TGCAGTGCTAGAGATCCGACAGCCAACCAAGAGACCCAGTACTTC
- | TRBJ2-6 | TRBV14 | - | CASSQLDSGANVLTF | TGTGCCAGCAGCCAATTGGACTCTGGGGCCAACGTCCTGACTTTC
many | TRBJ2-3 | TRBV5-1 | TRBD2 | CASSLRGTTTDTQYF | TGCGCCAGCAGCTTGCGGGGGACTACCACAGATACGCAGTATTTT
- | TRBJ2-3 | TRBV28 | - | CASSLYEASSDTQYF | TGTGCCAGCAGTTTATATGAGGCCTCGTCAGATACGCAGTATTTT
many | TRBJ2-3 | TRBV29-1 | - | CSVDDGKTDTQYF | TGCAGCGTTGATGACGGCAAAACAGATACGCAGTATTTT
- | TRBJ2-2 | TRBV7-6 | - | CASRGAHGDTGELFF | TGTGCCAGCAGGGGAGCCCATGGGGACACCGGGGAGCTGTTTTTT
- | TRBJ1-1 | TRBV6-1 | TRBD1 | CGGGQGARTEAFF | TGTGGGGGAGGACAGGGGGCTCGTACTGAAGCTTTCTTT
- | TRBJ1-3 | TRBV5-1 | - | CASSLTGLTGNTIYF | TGCGCCAGCAGCTTGACAGGGCTTACAGGAAACACCATATATTTT
few | TRBJ1-2 | TRBV14 | - | CASSQALRPGDGYTF | TGTGCCAGCAGCCAAGCCCTGAGGCCAGGCGATGGCTACACCTTC
many | TRBJ2-1 | TRBV11-2 | TRBD2 | CASSLEPTGGNNEQFF | TGTGCCAGCAGCTTAGAGCCTACGGGAGGGAACAATGAGCAGTTCTTC
- | TRBJ1-2 | TRBV20-1 | - | CSARAGNGYTF | TGCAGTGCTAGAGCAGGAAATGGCTACACCTTC
- | TRBJ1-1 | TRBV12-5 | - | CASGLSGRPIEAFF | TGTGCTAGTGGTTTGTCAGGGCGTCCAATTGAAGCTTTCTTT
few | TRBJ2-2 | TRBV30 | - | CAWSLGTGELFF | TGTGCCTGGAGCCTGGGCACCGGGGAGCTGTTTTTT
many | TRBJ2-5 | TRBV5-1 | TRBD1 | CASSLQGQETQYF | TGCGCCAGCAGCTTACAGGGGCAAGAGACCCAGTACTTC
few | TRBJ2-7 | TRBV14 | TRBD2 | CASSQVGLAQSYEQYF | TGTGCCAGCAGCCAAGTTGGACTAGCGCAAAGCTACGAGCAGTACTTC
few | TRBJ1-1 | TRBV29-1 | - | CSAVDPNTEAFF | TGCAGTGCGGTTGACCCGAACACTGAAGCTTTCTTT
- | TRBJ2-2 | TRBV5-1 | - | CASSGGAVTGELFF | TGCGCCAGCAGTGGAGGGGCGGTGACCGGGGAGCTGTTTTTT
- | TRBJ1-5 | TRBV5-5 | - | CASSPTGGGSNQPQHF | TGTGCCAGCAGCCCGACGGGGGGCGGAAGCAATCAGCCCCAGCATTTT
few | TRBJ2-1 | TRBV20-1 | - | CSARGRPGAGNEQFF | TGCAGTGCTAGAGGCCGCCCGGGGGCCGGCAATGAGCAGTTCTTC
- | TRBJ2-2 | TRBV15 | TRBD2 | CATSRAPSGRATGELFF | TGTGCCACCAGCAGAGCCCCTAGCGGGAGGGCAACCGGGGAGCTGTTTTTT
- | TRBJ1-1 | TRBV18 | TRBD1 | CASSPPGQLYTEAFF | TGTGCCAGCTCACCACCGGGACAGTTGTACACTGAAGCTTTCTTT
- | TRBJ1-2 | TRBV24-1 | TRBD1 | CATSVTGQGGGYTF | TGTGCCACCAGTGTTACGGGACAGGGTGGTGGCTACACCTTC
few | TRBJ2-1 | TRBV27 | - | CASSPQRSYNEQFF | TGTGCCAGCAGTCCGCAACGATCCTACAATGAGCAGTTCTTC
many | TRBJ2-2 | TRBV12-5 | - | CASGLVMGDTGELFF | TGTGCTAGTGGTTTGGTAATGGGGGACACCGGGGAGCTGTTTTTT
- | TRBJ1-5 | TRBV7-9 | TRBD1 | CASSPGGVGNQPQHF | TGTGCCAGCAGCCCAGGGGGCGTTGGCAATCAGCCCCAGCATTTT
- | TRBJ1-1 | TRBV5-6 | - | CASSTGLENTEAFF | TGTGCCAGCAGCACGGGACTCGAGAACACTGAAGCTTTCTTT
- | TRBJ1-1 | TRBV12-3/TRBV12-4 | - | CASSSEGPVGAFF | TGTGCCAGCAGTTCCGAGGGACCGGTCGGAGCTTTCTTT
many | TRBJ2-7 | TRBV20-1 | - | CSARTPSRGPYEQYF | TGCAGTGCTAGAACACCGAGTCGGGGACCCTACGAGCAGTACTTC
- | TRBJ2-1 | TRBV5-1 | - | CASYPWDFRGEQFF | TGCGCCAGCTATCCTTGGGACTTTCGGGGTGAGCAGTTCTTC
few | TRBJ2-3 | TRBV11-3 | - | CASILTGLDTQYF | TGTGCCAGCATCCTTACAGGTTTGGATACGCAGTATTTT
- | TRBJ2-3 | TRBV20-1 | TRBD1 | CSARAGTGWSTQYF | TGCAGTGCTAGAGCCGGGACAGGGTGGAGTACGCAGTATTTT
few | TRBJ1-1 | TRBV30 | - | CAWRVQGNTEAFF | TGTGCCTGGAGGGTCCAAGGGAACACTGAAGCTTTCTTT
- | TRBJ1-1 | TRBV20-1 | TRBD1 | CSAKTGPNTEAFF | TGCAGTGCCAAGACAGGGCCGAACACTGAAGCTTTCTTT
- | TRBJ2-5 | TRBV29-1 | - | CSVGGGAGRQETQYF | TGCAGCGTTGGGGGCGGGGCAGGCCGTCAAGAGACCCAGTACTTC
few | TRBJ1-1 | TRBV28 | - | CASSLPDSYLNTEAFF | TGTGCCAGCAGTCTCCCCGACAGTTATCTGAACACTGAAGCTTTCTTT
- | TRBJ2-1 | TRBV18 | - | CASSPAQHNEQFF | TGTGCCAGCTCACCAGCTCAGCACAATGAGCAGTTCTTC